These 21 T cell receptor beta chains originate from one sample sequenced in a study of blood T cell repertoires in COVID-19. Produced via immunoSEQ multiplex PCR; TCRdb's table is partial and in-frame only. The repertoire includes roughly 250,000 clones, 70% to 90% of them detected once, and 2% to 2.5% sits in the top ten. The sample taken for sequencing was peripheral blood. Receptors originate from a middle-aged woman who had recovered from COVID-19.

The J gene is TRBJ1-2, the V gene TRBV18; tentatively, D is TRBD1 (6 bases). This CDR3 contains 13 residues. Germline V gives CDR1 KGHSH, CDR2 LQKENI. Trimming took off 0 bases at V and 4 bases at J, with 6 bases between the two ends. The chain's CDR3 is CASSPPDSYGYTF. Written as DNA, the CDR3 is TGTGCCAGCTCACCACCGGACAGCTATGGCTACACCTTC.

The chain couples TRBV2 to TRBJ2-1; a possible D gene is TRBD2 (5 bases). This CDR3 has 13 residues. The V gene's germline CDR1 is SNHLY and CDR2 FYNNEI. Deletions cut 7 bases from V and 4 bases from J, with 11 bases between. The CDR3 nucleotides are TGTGCCAGCAAAGGACTGATTTACAATGAGCAGTTCTTC. Protein product: CASKGLIYNEQFF. The variable domain in full, completed from reference TRBV2 and TRBJ2-1, reads EPEVTQTPSHQVTQMGQEVILRCVPISNHLYFYWYRQILGQKVEFLVSFYNNEISEKSEIFDDQFSVERPDGSNFTLKIRSTKLEDSAMYFCASKGLIYNEQFFGPGTRLTVL.

The chain uses TRBV11-3 and TRBJ2-5, with D possibly matching TRBD2 (5 bases). The CDR3 consists of 16 residues. Per the germline V gene, CDR1 is SGHNT and CDR2 is YENEEA. The ends were cut back, 3 bases at V and 4 bases at J, with 18 bases in the middle. The CDR3 is CASSLLSGQAGETQYF. Written as DNA, the CDR3 is TGTGCCAGCAGCTTGCTCTCCGGGCAGGCGGGAGAGACCCAGTACTTC.

The V and J genes are TRBV4-3 and TRBJ2-1; 7 nucleotides align to TRBD2. This CDR3 contains 18 residues. Trimming at V came to 0 bases and at J to 6 bases, leaving 14 bases not matched to a gene. Germline assignment: CDR1 LGHNA and CDR2 YSLEER. The CDR3 protein is CASSQDWNAGDRPNEQFF. CDR3 sequence (DNA): TGCGCCAGCAGCCAAGATTGGAATGCGGGAGATAGGCCCAATGAGCAGTTCTTC.

The sample holds one count of this clone. This chain joins TRBV4-1 and TRBJ1-2, with a weak D call TRBD1 (6 bases). Looked up from germline, CDR1 is MGHRA and CDR2 is YSYEKL. Trimming removed 1 base at V and 4 bases at J, with 10 bases between. The CDR3 consists of 14 residues. The CDR3: CASSQGQATYGYTF. Written as DNA, the CDR3 is TGCGCCAGCAGCCAAGGACAGGCGACCTATGGCTACACCTTC.

The chain combines TRBV27 with TRBJ2-7; D is unresolved. The CDR3 consists of 14 residues. CDR1 and CDR2 from the germline V gene are MNHEY and SMNVEV (reference sequence). V was cut by 8 bases and J by 2 bases, with 16 bases left in between. CDR3: CASGSLGNPYEQYF. CDR3 DNA sequence: TGTGCCAGCGGGTCTTTGGGCAACCCCTACGAGCAGTACTTC.

V gene TRBV4-2 combines with J gene TRBJ2-5; 7 positions match TRBD1. Per germline, CDR1 LGHNA and CDR2 YNFKEQ. Unmatched junction bases numbered 15, after V lost 4 bases and J lost 4 bases. The CDR3 spans 17 residues. Written as DNA, the CDR3 is TGTGCCAGCAGCCCCTACGACATTACAGGGGTCGGAGAGACCCAGTACTTC. Protein sequence: CASSPYDITGVGETQYF.

This clone appeared once. The chain uses TRBV11-2 and TRBJ1-1; the D is unclear. This CDR3 comprises 14 residues. Trimming took 2 bases from V and 1 from J, leaving 8 bases between them. The germline V gene has CDR1 SGHAT and CDR2 FQNNGV. The CDR3 spells CASSLLRGNTEAFF. CDR3 in DNA: TGTGCCAGCAGCTTACTGAGAGGGAACACTGAAGCTTTCTTT.

The chain uses TRBV6-6 and TRBJ2-1; 9 nucleotides align to TRBD2. V was clipped by 5 bases and J by 2 bases; unmatched bases: 10. Germline values: CDR1 MNHNY, CDR2 SVGAGI (reference sequence). This CDR3 has 17 residues. CDR3 DNA sequence: TGTGCCAGCAGTCGGCGGCCTCTAGCGGGGACCTACAATGAGCAGTTCTTC. Amino acids: CASSRRPLAGTYNEQFF.

The genes are TRBV27 and TRBJ2-4; the match to TRBD2 covers 11 bases. CDR3 length equals 18 residues. Per germline, CDR1 MNHEY and CDR2 SMNVEV (reference sequence). V dropped 6 bases and J dropped 0; count of bases not matched to a gene: 10. CDR3 loop: CASSQRGLADKAKNIQYF. CDR3 bases: TGTGCCAGCAGCCAGCGGGGACTAGCGGACAAAGCCAAAAACATTCAGTACTTC.

The rearrangement joins TRBV6-2 or TRBV6-3 to TRBJ2-5, with TRBD2 identical over 16 bases. This CDR3 region has 19 residues. CDR1 and CDR2 (germline): MNHEY, SVGEGT. The V gene end was trimmed by 5 bases and the J gene end by 0 bases; junction bases not matched to a gene: 9. The CDR3 region is CASSPGTSGGENYQETQYF. The CDR3 DNA reads as TGTGCCAGCAGTCCCGGGACTAGCGGGGGGGAGAATTACCAAGAGACCCAGTACTTC.

This clone has only a few counts. V gene TRBV10-2 combines with J gene TRBJ2-7; D is uncertain. V was clipped by 8 bases and J by 0 bases, with 11 bases between them. The germline V gene has CDR1 WSHSY and CDR2 SAAADI. This CDR3 is built from 13 residues. The DNA for the CDR3 is TGCGCCAGCCGAGACTGGAGCTCCTACGAGCAGTACTTC. It encodes CASRDWSSYEQYF.

The chain joins TRBV5-6 to TRBJ2-1; D might be TRBD2 (6 bases). Germline V CDR1 and CDR2: SGHDT, YYEEEE. The CDR3 runs 14 residues. Trimming took off 4 bases at V and 8 bases at J, with 16 bases between the two ends. CDR3 sequence (DNA): TGTGCCAGCAGCCCCGTGGAGGGGAGACATGAGCAGTTCTTC. Amino acid sequence: CASSPVEGRHEQFF.

The chain is built from TRBV6-1 and TRBJ1-4, with a tentative D call TRBD1 (5 bases). V was pared by 0 bases and J by 17 bases, with 16 bases between. Germline lookup yields CDR1 MNHNS and CDR2 SASEGT. CDR3 length: 13 residues. CDR3 amino acids: CASSEAWRGPSFF. The CDR3 nucleotides are TGTGCCAGCAGTGAAGCGTGGCGGGGCCCTAGCTTTTTT.

The CDR3: CASSLDNYEQYF. In DNA form, the CDR3 reads TGCGCCAGCAGCTTGGACAACTACGAGCAGTACTTC. The chain uses TRBV5-1 and TRBJ2-7; D call uncertain. The CDR3 extends over 12 amino acids. Germline CDR1 and CDR2: SGHRS and YFSETQ. V was pared by 0 bases and J by 3 bases, with 4 bases between. The entire variable domain, with the rest obtained from reference TRBV5-1 and TRBJ2-7, is as follows: KAGVTQTPRYLIKTRGQQVTLSCSPISGHRSVSWYQQTPGQGLQFLFEYFSETQRNKGNFPGRFSGRQFSNSRSEMNVSTLELGDSALYLCASSLDNYEQYFGPGTRLTVT.

The rearrangement links TRBV4-1 to TRBJ1-5; TRBD1 might be the D (5 bases). Between the trimmed V and J ends, which lost 1 base and 4 bases, there was a span of 20 bases. The CDR3 loop spans 18 amino acids. Germline-derived CDR1 and CDR2 are MGHRA and YSYEKL. The CDR3: CASSQGGSGAGLNQPQHF. The CDR3 DNA follows: TGCGCCAGCAGCCAAGGGGGAAGCGGGGCAGGGTTAAATCAGCCCCAGCATTTT.

The chain is built from TRBV19 and TRBJ2-2, with 8 positions matching TRBD1. The CDR3 totals 16 residues. The J segment lost 4 bases and the V segment lost 11 bases, leaving 15 bases of the junction unmatched. The germline V gene encodes CDR1 LNHDA and CDR2 SQIVND (reference sequence). The DNA for the CDR3 is TGTGCCGGGAGTAAACAGGGGGGTTTCGCCACCGGGGAGCTGTTTTTT. Its protein is CAGSKQGGFATGELFF.

The V and J genes are TRBV7-2 and TRBJ2-7, with D perhaps TRBD2 (5 bases). There are 15 residues in the CDR3. The V gene lost 1 base and the J gene lost 6 bases, with 16 bases spanning the gap. Germline lookup yields CDR1 SGHTA and CDR2 FQGNSA. The CDR3 region has the DNA TGTGCCAGCAGCTTAGATCCGAGCGGTGGTTCCGAGCAGTACTTC. Protein sequence: CASSLDPSGGSEQYF.

The chain links TRBV27 to TRBJ1-1, with D possibly TRBD1 on 5 matching bases. The CDR3 extends over 15 amino acids. Deletions cut 1 base from V and 5 bases from J, with 14 bases between. Germline CDR1 is MNHEY and CDR2 is SMNVEV (reference sequence). The CDR3 spells CASSLWRGGPTEAFF. CDR3 in DNA: TGTGCCAGCAGTTTATGGAGGGGCGGCCCGACTGAAGCTTTCTTT.

V gene TRBV7-9 combines with J gene TRBJ1-2; D is uncertain. This CDR3 spans 15 amino acids. The V and J ends lost 1 base and 3 bases respectively, with 12 bases between them. Germline values: CDR1 SEHNR, CDR2 FQNEAQ (reference sequence). The CDR3 DNA reads as TGTGCCAGCAGCTTAGGGGCCGGCAAGGACTATGGCTACACCTTC. Protein: CASSLGAGKDYGYTF.

V gene TRBV5-1 combines with J gene TRBJ2-3; 12 positions match TRBD2. The CDR3 is made up of 16 amino acids. V gave up 3 bases and J gave up 2 bases; unmatched junction bases: 4. CDR1 and CDR2 from the germline V gene are SGHRS and YFSETQ. The CDR3 spells CASSSGLAGFTDTQYF. The CDR3 nucleotides read TGCGCCAGCAGCTCCGGACTAGCGGGGTTCACAGATACGCAGTATTTT.